This paragraph covers one TCR beta chain sequence. Its target is unknown. Time point indicated: newly diagnosed GD, antithyroid drugs for less than 3 months. The authors made the TCR library using RNA they extracted from PBMCs. This sample is drawn from a study of regulatory T cells in long-lasting Graves disease. Investigators prepared the TCR beta libraries by applying iRepertoire HTBI primers and Arm-PCR of CDR3 regions. In TCRdb, the multiplex PCR reads were re-called with MiXCR into one record per CDR3 protein. The sample contains hundreds of thousands of distinct CDR3 sequences, approximately 15% of which appear only once. Notes on the study in general: Under persistent disease, TRBV28, TRBJ1-2 and TRBJ2-5 were used preferentially.

Germline V lookup: CDR1 MNHEY, CDR2 SMNVEV (reference sequence). With V trimmed by 6 bases and J by 3 bases, 11 bases remained unmatched. The CDR3 spans 15 residues. This sample was also put to use in a study of T cells in Graves' hyperthyroidism and ophthalmopathy. As reported in that work: A set of HTBI primers served as the primers for a first-round RT-PCR of the TCR CDR3.

The gene calls are TRBV27 and TRBJ2-7; 7 bases map to TRBD1. The receptor was derived from a woman aged 30 to 39 with Graves disease. The sample was peripheral blood mononuclear cells (PBMCs), taken at new diagnosis, from a patient treated with antithyroid drugs. This CDR3 reads CASRFTGQQYYEQYF. In DNA, the CDR3 is TGTGCCAGCAGGTTCACGGGACAGCAGTACTACGAGCAGTACTTC.